This TCR beta chain was recovered during a study of T-cell memory formation after mild COVID-19. General observations from the study: Pre-infection memory already had some responding clones, implying cross-reactive memory joined.

Germline V gives CDR1 LGHDT, CDR2 YNNKEL (reference sequence). This CDR3 has 15 residues. V lost 1 base and J 1 base, leaving 10 bases between the germline ends. TCRdb passed the 5' RACE reads through MiXCR, listing each CDR3 protein once. The sample shows some 210,000 distinct CDR3 sequences, around 25% of them seen only once. This clonotype showed up just a few times. Its cognate antigen is unknown. The chain recombines TRBV3-1 with TRBJ1-1; perhaps TRBD1 as D (6 bases). The sample comprised PBMCs or a T cell subset sorted from them (not recorded which). The TCR comes from an adult woman who had mild COVID-19 (a few samples of this study predate the infection). Cell type and time point are not known. Here the CDR3 reads CASSQGGTWNTEAFF. CDR3 coding DNA: TGTGCCAGCAGCCAAGGGGGGACATGGAACACTGAAGCTTTCTTT.